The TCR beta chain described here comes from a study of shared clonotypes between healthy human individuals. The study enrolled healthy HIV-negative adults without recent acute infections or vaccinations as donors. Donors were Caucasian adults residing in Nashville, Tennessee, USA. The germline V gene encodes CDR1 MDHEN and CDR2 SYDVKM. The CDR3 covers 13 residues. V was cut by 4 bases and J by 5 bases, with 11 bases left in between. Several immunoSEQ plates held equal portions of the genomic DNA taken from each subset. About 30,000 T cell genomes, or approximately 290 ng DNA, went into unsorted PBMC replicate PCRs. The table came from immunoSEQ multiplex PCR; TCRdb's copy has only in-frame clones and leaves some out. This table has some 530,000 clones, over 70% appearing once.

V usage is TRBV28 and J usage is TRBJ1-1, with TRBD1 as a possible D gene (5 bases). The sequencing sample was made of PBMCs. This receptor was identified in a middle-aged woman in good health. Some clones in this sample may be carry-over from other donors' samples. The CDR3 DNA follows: TGTGCCAGCAGTTCCCCCCAGGGAACTGAAGCTTTCTTT. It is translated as CASSSPQGTEAFF.